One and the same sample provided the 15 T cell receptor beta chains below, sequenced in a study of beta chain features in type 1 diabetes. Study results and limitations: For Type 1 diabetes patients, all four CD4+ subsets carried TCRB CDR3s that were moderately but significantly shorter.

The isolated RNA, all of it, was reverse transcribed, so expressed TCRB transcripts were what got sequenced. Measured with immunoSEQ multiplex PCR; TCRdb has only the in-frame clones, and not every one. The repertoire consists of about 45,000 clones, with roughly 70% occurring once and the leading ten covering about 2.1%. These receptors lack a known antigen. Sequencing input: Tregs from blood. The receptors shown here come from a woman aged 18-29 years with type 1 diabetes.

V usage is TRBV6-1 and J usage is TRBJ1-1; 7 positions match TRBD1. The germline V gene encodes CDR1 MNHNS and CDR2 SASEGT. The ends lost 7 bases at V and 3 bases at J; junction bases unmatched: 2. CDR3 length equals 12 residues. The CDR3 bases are TGTGCCAGCAACAGGGGTGACACTGAAGCTTTCTTT. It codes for CASNRGDTEAFF.

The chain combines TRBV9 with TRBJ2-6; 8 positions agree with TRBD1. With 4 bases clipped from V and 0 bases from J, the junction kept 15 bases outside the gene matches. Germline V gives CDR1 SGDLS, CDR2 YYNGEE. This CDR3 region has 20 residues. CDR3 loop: CASSPRDRSIYSSGANVLTF. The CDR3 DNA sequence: TGTGCCAGCAGCCCCCGGGACAGGTCGATTTATAGCTCTGGGGCCAACGTCCTGACTTTC.

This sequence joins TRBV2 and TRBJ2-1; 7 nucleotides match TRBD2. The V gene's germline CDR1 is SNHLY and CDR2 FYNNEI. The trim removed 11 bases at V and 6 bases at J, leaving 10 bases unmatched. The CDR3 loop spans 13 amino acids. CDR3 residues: CAALASGLNEQFF. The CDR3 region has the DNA TGTGCCGCGCTAGCTAGCGGACTCAATGAGCAGTTCTTC.

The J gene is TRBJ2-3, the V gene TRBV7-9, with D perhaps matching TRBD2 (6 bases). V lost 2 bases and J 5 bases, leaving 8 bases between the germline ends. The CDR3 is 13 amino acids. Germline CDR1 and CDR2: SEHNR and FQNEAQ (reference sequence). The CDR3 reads CASSLLGGDTQYF. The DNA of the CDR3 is TGTGCCAGCAGCTTACTGGGGGGAGATACGCAGTATTTT.

The CDR3 DNA sequence: TGTGCCAGCAGCTTCTTAACAGGGACCCACGAGCAGTACTTC. Its protein product is CASSFLTGTHEQYF. The V and J genes are TRBV7-2 and TRBJ2-7, with D maybe TRBD1 (6 bases). V gave up 3 bases and J gave up 5 bases, with 14 bases separating them. CDR3 size: 14 residues. Germline loops: CDR1 SGHTA, CDR2 FQGNSA.

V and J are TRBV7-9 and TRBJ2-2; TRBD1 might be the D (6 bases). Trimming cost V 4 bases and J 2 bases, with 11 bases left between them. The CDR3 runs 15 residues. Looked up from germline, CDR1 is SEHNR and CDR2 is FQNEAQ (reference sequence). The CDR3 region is CASSSRTANTGELFF. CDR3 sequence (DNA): TGTGCCAGCAGCTCCAGGACAGCTAACACCGGGGAGCTGTTTTTT.

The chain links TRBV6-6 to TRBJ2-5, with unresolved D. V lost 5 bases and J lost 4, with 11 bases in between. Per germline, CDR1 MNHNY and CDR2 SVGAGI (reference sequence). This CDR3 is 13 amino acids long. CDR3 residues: CASSPQKIETQYF. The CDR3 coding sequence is TGTGCCAGCAGTCCACAGAAGATAGAGACCCAGTACTTC.

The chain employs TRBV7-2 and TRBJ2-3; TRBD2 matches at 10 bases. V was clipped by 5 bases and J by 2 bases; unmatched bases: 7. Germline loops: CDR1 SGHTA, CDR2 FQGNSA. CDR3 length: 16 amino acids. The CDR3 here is CASSLGTSAFTDTQYF. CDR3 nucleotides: TGTGCCAGCAGCCTAGGGACTAGCGCCTTCACAGATACGCAGTATTTT.

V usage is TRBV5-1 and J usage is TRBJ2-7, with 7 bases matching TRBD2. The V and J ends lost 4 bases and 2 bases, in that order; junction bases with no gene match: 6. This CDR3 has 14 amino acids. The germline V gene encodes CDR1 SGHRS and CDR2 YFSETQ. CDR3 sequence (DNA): TGCGCCAGCAGCGGTGAGCGGGGCGCCTACGAGCAGTACTTC. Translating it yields CASSGERGAYEQYF.

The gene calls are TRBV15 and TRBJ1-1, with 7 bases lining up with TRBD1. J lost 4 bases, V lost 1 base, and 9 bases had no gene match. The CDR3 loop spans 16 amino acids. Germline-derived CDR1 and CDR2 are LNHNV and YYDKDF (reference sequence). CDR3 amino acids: CATSRAQGGRGTEAFF. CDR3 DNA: TGTGCCACCAGCAGAGCACAAGGGGGCCGTGGCACTGAAGCTTTCTTT.

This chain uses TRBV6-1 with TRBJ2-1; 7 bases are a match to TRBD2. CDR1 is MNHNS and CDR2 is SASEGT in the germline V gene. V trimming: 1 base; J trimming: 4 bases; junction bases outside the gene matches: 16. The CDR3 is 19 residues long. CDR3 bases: TGTGCCAGCAGTGAAGAGGTGGTGGGCGAACTAGCGAAATACAATGAGCAGTTCTTC. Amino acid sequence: CASSEEVVGELAKYNEQFF.

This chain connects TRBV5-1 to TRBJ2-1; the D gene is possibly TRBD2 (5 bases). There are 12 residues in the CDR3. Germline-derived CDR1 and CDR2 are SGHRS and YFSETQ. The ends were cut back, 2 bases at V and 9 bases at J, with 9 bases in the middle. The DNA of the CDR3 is TGCGCCAGCAGCTTAGGACGGGGTGAGCAGTTCTTC. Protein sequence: CASSLGRGEQFF.

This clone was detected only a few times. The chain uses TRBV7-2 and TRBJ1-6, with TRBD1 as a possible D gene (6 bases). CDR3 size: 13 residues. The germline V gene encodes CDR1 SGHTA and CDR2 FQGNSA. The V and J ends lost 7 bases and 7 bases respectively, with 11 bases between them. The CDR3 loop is CASTGDTNSPLHF. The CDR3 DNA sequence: TGTGCCAGCACTGGGGACACCAATTCACCCCTCCACTTT. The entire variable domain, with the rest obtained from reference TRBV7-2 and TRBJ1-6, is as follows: GAGVSQSPSNKVTEKGKDVELRCDPISGHTALYWYRQSLGQGLEFLIYFQGNSAPDKSGLPSDRFSAERTGGSVSTLTIQRTQQEDSAVYLCASTGDTNSPLHFGNGTRLTVT.

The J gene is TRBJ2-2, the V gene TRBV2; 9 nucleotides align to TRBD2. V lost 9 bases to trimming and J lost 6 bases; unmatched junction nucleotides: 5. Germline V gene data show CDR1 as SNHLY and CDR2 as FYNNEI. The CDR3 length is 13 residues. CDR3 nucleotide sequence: TGTGCCAGTAGCGGGAGAGGCTCCGGGGAGCTGTTTTTT. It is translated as CASSGRGSGELFF.

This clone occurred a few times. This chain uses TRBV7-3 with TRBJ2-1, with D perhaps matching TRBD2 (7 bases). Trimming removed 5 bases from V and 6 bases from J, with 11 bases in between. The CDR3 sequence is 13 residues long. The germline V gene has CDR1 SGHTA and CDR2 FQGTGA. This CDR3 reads CASSQGTINEQFF. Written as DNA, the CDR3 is TGTGCCAGCAGCCAGGGGACTATCAATGAGCAGTTCTTC.